This T cell receptor beta chain emerged from a study of cytomegalovirus exposure and HLA in healthy donors. The study's findings and limits: What a later analysis reportedly showed was that an Asian-associated ancestry cluster had fewer N-insertions than the approximately 670-donor mean. Analysis was performed later, and it showed HLA-associated TCR beta chains to be more clonally expanded than equally common others.

Germline V gene lookup returns CDR1 SEHNR and CDR2 FQNEAQ (reference sequence). The ends were cut back, 7 bases at V and 4 bases at J, with 14 bases in the middle. The CDR3 consists of 14 residues. The sample holds a few counts of this clone. Antigen unknown. PCR employed 60 Vbeta and 13 Jbeta primers. Profiled with immunoSEQ multiplex PCR; TCRdb holds only in-frame clones, not every one. The table lists over 100,000 clones, about 64% of them singletons. This cohort consisted of healthy bone marrow donors. The sequencing input was PBMCs. The chain carries TRBV7-9 and TRBJ2-1, with D possibly being TRBD1 (5 bases). The TCR comes from a woman aged 40 to 50 in good health and CMV-seronegative. Here the CDR3 DNA reads TGTGCCAGCACCCTATCCAGGGTATACAATGAGCAGTTCTTC. Its protein product is CASTLSRVYNEQFF.